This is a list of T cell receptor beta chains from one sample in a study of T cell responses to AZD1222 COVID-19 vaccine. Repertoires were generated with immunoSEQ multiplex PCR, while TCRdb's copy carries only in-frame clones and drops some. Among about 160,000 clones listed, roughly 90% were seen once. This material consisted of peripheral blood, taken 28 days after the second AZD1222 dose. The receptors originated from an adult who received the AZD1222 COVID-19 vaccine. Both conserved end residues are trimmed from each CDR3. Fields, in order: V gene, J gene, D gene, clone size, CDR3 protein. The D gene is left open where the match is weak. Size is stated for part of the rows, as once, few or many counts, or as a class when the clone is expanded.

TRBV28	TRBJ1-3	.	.	ASSLFMSSGNTIY
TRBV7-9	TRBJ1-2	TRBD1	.	ASSAGQGTYGYT
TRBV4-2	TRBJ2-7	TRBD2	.	ASSQEISGRDYSYEQY
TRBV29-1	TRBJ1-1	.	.	SVGSLLRRDTEAF
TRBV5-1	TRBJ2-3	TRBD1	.	ASSRGTGNVDTQY
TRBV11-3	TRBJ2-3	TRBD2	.	ASSLGTSKDTQY
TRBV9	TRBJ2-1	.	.	ASSVVPSSSYNEQF
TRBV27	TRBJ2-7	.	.	ASSLPGYEQY
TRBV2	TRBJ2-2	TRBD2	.	AGRLAGGTGELF
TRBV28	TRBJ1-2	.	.	ASSWGLYGYT
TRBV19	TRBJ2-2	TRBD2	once	ASVTSGLKNTGELF
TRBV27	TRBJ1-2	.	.	ASKVAANYGYT
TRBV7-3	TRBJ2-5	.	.	ASSLGAAETQY
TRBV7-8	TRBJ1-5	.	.	ASSVSGWPSNQPQH
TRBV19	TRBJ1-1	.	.	ASSIPDRGNTEAF
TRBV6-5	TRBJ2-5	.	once	ASSPSGGGETQY
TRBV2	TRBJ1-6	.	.	ASSEEEGSPLH
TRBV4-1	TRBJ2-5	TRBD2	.	ASSQEATSGVQETQY